This TCR beta chain was retrieved from a study of T-cell memory formation after mild COVID-19. Overall study: Largely, the TCR clusters proved donor specific. Study findings and constraints: Those CD4+ clones that contracted were mainly in CM and EM (CD8+ ones in EMRA). Pre-infection memory held some responding clones, suggesting pre-existing cross-reactive T cells responded.

This clonotype was counted a few times. Its antigen is not known. TCRdb re-derived calls from the 5' RACE reads in MiXCR, one entry per CDR3 protein. The sample consists of 210,000 or so distinct CDR3 sequences, roughly 30% of them appearing once. V lost 6 bases to trimming and J lost 4 bases, with 20 bases between them. The germline V gene has CDR1 PRHDT and CDR2 FYEKMQ (reference sequence). The CDR3 consists of 16 residues. Specimen: PBMCs or a T cell subset sorted from them (not recorded which). The TCR sequence derives from an adult woman who had mild COVID-19 (a few samples of this study predate the infection). Cell type and time point are not known. The rearrangement uses TRBV13 and TRBJ2-3; TRBD1 or TRBD2 may be the D gene (5 bases each). DNA of the CDR3: TGTGCCAGCAGTCCAGGAGCCAATAGAGGGGCAGATACGCAGTATTTT. Its translation is CASSPGANRGADTQYF.